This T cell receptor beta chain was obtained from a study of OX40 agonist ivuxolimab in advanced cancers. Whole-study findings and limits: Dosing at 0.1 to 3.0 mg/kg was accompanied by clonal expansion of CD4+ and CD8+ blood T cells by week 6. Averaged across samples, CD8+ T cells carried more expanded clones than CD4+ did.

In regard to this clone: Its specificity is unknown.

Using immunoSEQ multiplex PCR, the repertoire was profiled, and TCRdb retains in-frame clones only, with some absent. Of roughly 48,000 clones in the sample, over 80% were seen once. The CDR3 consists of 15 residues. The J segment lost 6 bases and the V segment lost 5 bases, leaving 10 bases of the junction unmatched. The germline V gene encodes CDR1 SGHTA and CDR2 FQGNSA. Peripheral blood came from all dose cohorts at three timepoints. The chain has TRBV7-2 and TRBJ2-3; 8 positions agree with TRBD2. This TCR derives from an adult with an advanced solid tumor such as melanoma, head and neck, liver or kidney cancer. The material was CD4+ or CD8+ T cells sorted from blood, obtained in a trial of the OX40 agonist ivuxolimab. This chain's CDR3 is CASSPGGLAGDTQYF. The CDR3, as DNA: TGTGCCAGCAGCCCGGGGGGTCTAGCGGGCGATACGCAGTATTTT.